This is a list of T cell receptor beta chains from one sample in a study of T cell repertoires in cytomegalovirus infection. TCRdb re-called the reads with MiXCR, one entry per CDR3 protein. The table records hundreds of thousands of distinct CDR3 sequences, 6% to 8% of them present only once. Material for sequencing was PBMCs. The receptors stem from a human donor in good health (CMV status not recorded). Some clones in this sample may be carry-over from other donors' samples. The CDR3 runs from the conserved cysteine through the conserved F or W. Fields, in order: CDR3 length, clone size, V gene, J gene, D gene, CDR3 DNA, CDR3 protein. A D gene is named only where the DNA matches it firmly. Only some rows state a clone size, as once, few, many or a class for expanded clones.

cdr3_length: 12; clone_size: many; v_call: TRBV20-1; j_call: TRBJ1-2; d_call: TRBD1; cdr3_nt: TGCAGTGCTGGGACAGATTACTATGGCTACACCTTC; cdr3_aa: CSAGTDYYGYTF
cdr3_length: 15; clone_size: many; v_call: TRBV2; j_call: TRBJ2-2; d_call: -; cdr3_nt: TGTGCCAGCAGTTACGAGAGAAACAGGGCCGGGGAGCTGTTTTTT; cdr3_aa: CASSYERNRAGELFF
cdr3_length: 14; clone_size: many; v_call: TRBV5-5; j_call: TRBJ2-5; d_call: -; cdr3_nt: TGTGCCAGCAGCTTGGGGGCAGGGATTAAGACCCAGTACTTC; cdr3_aa: CASSLGAGIKTQYF
cdr3_length: 15; clone_size: many; v_call: TRBV12-3/TRBV12-4; j_call: TRBJ1-2; d_call: TRBD1; cdr3_nt: TGTGCCAGCAGCCATAGACAGGGCGAGTATGGTGGCTACACCTTC; cdr3_aa: CASSHRQGEYGGYTF
cdr3_length: 15; clone_size: many; v_call: TRBV7-2; j_call: TRBJ2-5; d_call: -; cdr3_nt: TGTGCCAGCATGCAACAGGGTATATTACAAGAGACCCAGTACTTC; cdr3_aa: CASMQQGILQETQYF
cdr3_length: 13; clone_size: many; v_call: TRBV6-2/TRBV6-3; j_call: TRBJ1-5; d_call: -; cdr3_nt: TGTGCCAGCAGTTACAGCTTTAATCAGCCCCAGCATTTT; cdr3_aa: CASSYSFNQPQHF
cdr3_length: 15; clone_size: many; v_call: TRBV7-2; j_call: TRBJ2-5; d_call: TRBD2; cdr3_nt: TGTGCCAGCCGGACTAGCGGGGGGCGGGAAGAGACCCAGTACTTC; cdr3_aa: CASRTSGGREETQYF
cdr3_length: 19; clone_size: many; v_call: TRBV4-3; j_call: TRBJ2-1; d_call: TRBD2; cdr3_nt: TGCGCCAGCAGCCAAGGAGCTAGCGGGGGGGTTAGCTCCTACAATGAGCAGTTCTTC; cdr3_aa: CASSQGASGGVSSYNEQFF
cdr3_length: 15; clone_size: many; v_call: TRBV7-2; j_call: TRBJ2-3; d_call: -; cdr3_nt: TGTGCCAGCAGTTCCCCCAGGGGAGGCACAGATACGCAGTATTTT; cdr3_aa: CASSSPRGGTDTQYF
cdr3_length: 13; clone_size: -; v_call: TRBV30; j_call: TRBJ1-1; d_call: -; cdr3_nt: TGTGCCTGGAAATCGGGGTTGAACACTGAAGCTTTCTTT; cdr3_aa: CAWKSGLNTEAFF
cdr3_length: 14; clone_size: many; v_call: TRBV10-2; j_call: TRBJ2-3; d_call: -; cdr3_nt: TGCGCCAGCCAGCAGCTTCGGTCGGCAGATACGCAGTATTTT; cdr3_aa: CASQQLRSADTQYF
cdr3_length: 14; clone_size: many; v_call: TRBV7-2; j_call: TRBJ2-7; d_call: TRBD1; cdr3_nt: TGTGCCAGCAGCTCCATGACAGGGGGATACGAGCAGTACTTC; cdr3_aa: CASSSMTGGYEQYF
cdr3_length: 15; clone_size: many; v_call: TRBV5-1; j_call: TRBJ2-6; d_call: -; cdr3_nt: TGCGCCAGCAGGCCCGGCAACTCTGGGGCCAACGTCCTGACTTTC; cdr3_aa: CASRPGNSGANVLTF
cdr3_length: 16; clone_size: many; v_call: TRBV7-2; j_call: TRBJ2-2; d_call: -; cdr3_nt: TGTGCCAGCAGTCTAACCGGGACTTCGAACACCGGGGAGCTGTTTTTT; cdr3_aa: CASSLTGTSNTGELFF
cdr3_length: 13; clone_size: many; v_call: TRBV6-5; j_call: TRBJ1-1; d_call: -; cdr3_nt: TGTGCCAGCAGTTACGCCCCGAACACTGAAGCTTTCTTT; cdr3_aa: CASSYAPNTEAFF
cdr3_length: 11; clone_size: many; v_call: TRBV30; j_call: TRBJ1-2; d_call: TRBD1; cdr3_nt: TGTGCCTGGATTGGGACAGATGGCTACACCTTC; cdr3_aa: CAWIGTDGYTF
cdr3_length: 20; clone_size: many; v_call: TRBV11-1; j_call: TRBJ2-3; d_call: TRBD2; cdr3_nt: TGTGCCAGCAGCTTAGACGGTCGCGGGGGGGCCCTGTATGACACAGATACGCAGTATTTT; cdr3_aa: CASSLDGRGGALYDTDTQYF
cdr3_length: 14; clone_size: many; v_call: TRBV6-2/TRBV6-3; j_call: TRBJ2-1; d_call: TRBD1; cdr3_nt: TGTGCCAGCAGCCTCCTCACAGGGGAAGGCGAGCAGTTCTTC; cdr3_aa: CASSLLTGEGEQFF
cdr3_length: 15; clone_size: many; v_call: TRBV2; j_call: TRBJ2-2; d_call: -; cdr3_nt: TGTGCCAGCAGGTCGAGAACCGCGAGCACCGGGGAGCTGTTTTTT; cdr3_aa: CASRSRTASTGELFF
cdr3_length: 15; clone_size: many; v_call: TRBV6-2/TRBV6-3; j_call: TRBJ2-2; d_call: TRBD1; cdr3_nt: TGTGCCAGCAGTTCTGGACAGGACGAAGCCGGGGAGCTGTTTTTT; cdr3_aa: CASSSGQDEAGELFF
cdr3_length: 15; clone_size: few; v_call: TRBV5-1; j_call: TRBJ2-7; d_call: TRBD1; cdr3_nt: TGCGCCAGCAGCCCAGGGGGCGCCCTGGAGTGGGAGCAGTACTTC; cdr3_aa: CASSPGGALEWEQYF
cdr3_length: 13; clone_size: few; v_call: TRBV20-1; j_call: TRBJ2-5; d_call: -; cdr3_nt: TGCAGTGCTAGAGGTCAGGGGCCAGAGACCCAGTACTTC; cdr3_aa: CSARGQGPETQYF